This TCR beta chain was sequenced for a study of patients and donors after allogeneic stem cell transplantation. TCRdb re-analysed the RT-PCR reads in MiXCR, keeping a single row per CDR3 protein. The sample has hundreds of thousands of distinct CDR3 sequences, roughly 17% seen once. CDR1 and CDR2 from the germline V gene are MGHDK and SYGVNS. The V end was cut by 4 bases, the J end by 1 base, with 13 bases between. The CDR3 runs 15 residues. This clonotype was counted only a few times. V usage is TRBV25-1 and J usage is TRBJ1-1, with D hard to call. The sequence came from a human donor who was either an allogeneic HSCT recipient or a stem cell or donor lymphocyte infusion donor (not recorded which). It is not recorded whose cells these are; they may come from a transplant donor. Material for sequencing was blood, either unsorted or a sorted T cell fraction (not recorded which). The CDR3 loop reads CASSGIGRGNTEAFF. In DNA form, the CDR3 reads TGTGCCAGCAGTGGCATTGGGCGTGGGAACACTGAAGCTTTCTTT.